Listed below are T cell receptor beta chains from one sample, sequenced in a study of T-cell memory formation after mild COVID-19. TCRdb fed the 5' RACE reads into MiXCR, producing one record per CDR3 protein. The sample consists of hundreds of thousands of distinct CDR3 sequences, about 20% of them appearing once. Sequencing was done on a sample of PBMCs or a T cell subset sorted from them (not recorded which). The receptor set was obtained from an adult woman who had mild COVID-19 (a few samples of this study predate the infection). Cell type and time point are not known. Both conserved end residues are part of each CDR3. Fields, in order: clone size, J gene, V gene, D gene, CDR3 DNA, CDR3 protein. The D gene is left open where the match is weak. Expanded clones get a size class; other rows say once, few or many, or leave the size out.

>-|TRBJ2-3|TRBV24-1|-
TGTGCCACCAGTGGGCTGGGGACGAGCACAGATACGCAGTATTTT
CATSGLGTSTDTQYF
>few|TRBJ2-1|TRBV7-2|TRBD2
TGTGCCAGCAGCCGACAGGGTAGCGGGAGCCATGAGCAGTTCTTC
CASSRQGSGSHEQFF
>-|TRBJ2-1|TRBV19|TRBD2
TGTGCCAGTAGTCCGGGACTACCTAACAATGAGCAGTTCTTC
CASSPGLPNNEQFF
>-|TRBJ1-3|TRBV12-3/TRBV12-4|-
TGTGCCAGCAGCCCACTAGGGGGTCTGGGAAACACCATATATTTT
CASSPLGGLGNTIYF
>few|TRBJ2-1|TRBV20-1|TRBD2
TGCAGTGCTAGAGATGGCGGGAGGAGTTTCTACAATGAGCAGTTCTTC
CSARDGGRSFYNEQFF
>-|TRBJ2-1|TRBV18|-
TGTGCCAGCTCACCACCGAGGAGCGCCTACAATGAGCAGTTCTTC
CASSPPRSAYNEQFF
>-|TRBJ2-5|TRBV5-1|TRBD2
TGCGCCAGCAGCTTGACTAGCGTCTTCCAAGAGACCCAGTACTTC
CASSLTSVFQETQYF
>few|TRBJ2-7|TRBV21-1|-
TGTGCCAGCAGCAAGGTTTTAGACCCTCACACCCCTTACGAGCAGTACTTC
CASSKVLDPHTPYEQYF
>few|TRBJ2-6|TRBV4-2|-
TGTGCCAGCAGCCCCCAGCCGGGACACCTCTCTGGGGCCAACGTCCTGACTTTC
CASSPQPGHLSGANVLTF
>-|TRBJ2-7|TRBV30|-
TGTGCCTGGGGGGATTTGGGCGGCACCTTCTCCTACGAGCAGTACTTC
CAWGDLGGTFSYEQYF
>few|TRBJ2-1|TRBV4-3|-
TGCGCCAGCAGCCAAGATATCGGTCCTGAGCAGTTCTTC
CASSQDIGPEQFF
>-|TRBJ2-1|TRBV5-6|-
TGTGCCAGCAGCTGGGGACGGGCGGCCTACAATGAGCAGTTCTTC
CASSWGRAAYNEQFF
>-|TRBJ2-3|TRBV7-2|TRBD2
TGTGCCAGCAGCTTAGAATTGATTAGCGGGGGCCTCACAGATACGCAGTATTTT
CASSLELISGGLTDTQYF
>-|TRBJ1-2|TRBV19|TRBD1
TGTGCCAGCGGACAGGGGGGCTATGGCTACACCTTC
CASGQGGYGYTF
>few|TRBJ1-1|TRBV12-3/TRBV12-4|TRBD1
TGTGCCAGCAGTAGACCTGGGACAGAGATTAGGCTTGGGAACACTGAAGCTTTCTTT
CASSRPGTEIRLGNTEAFF
>few|TRBJ2-1|TRBV5-1|-
TGCGCCAGCAGCTTGGCCGGTCCGACCTACAATGAGCAGTTCTTC
CASSLAGPTYNEQFF
>-|TRBJ2-3|TRBV15|-
TGTGCCACCAGCAAAACGTACACAGATACGCAGTATTTT
CATSKTYTDTQYF
>many|TRBJ2-7|TRBV6-6|TRBD2
TGTGCCAGCAGTTTTGGACTAGCGGGGACCTACGAGCAGTACTTC
CASSFGLAGTYEQYF
>few|TRBJ2-3|TRBV2|-
TGTGCCAGCAGTGACCCCCGGGCCTTCGATACGCAGTATTTT
CASSDPRAFDTQYF
>few|TRBJ2-1|TRBV4-3|-
TGCGCCAGCAGCTACAGGGTCTCCTACAATGAGCAGTTCTTC
CASSYRVSYNEQFF
>few|TRBJ1-5|TRBV20-1|TRBD1
TGCAGTGCTGGGATAGGGGGCGATCAGCCCCAGCATTTT
CSAGIGGDQPQHF
>-|TRBJ2-5|TRBV7-2|-
TGTGCCAGCAGCAAGGGATCGGGGGAGACCCAGTACTTC
CASSKGSGETQYF
>-|TRBJ2-3|TRBV20-1|-
TGCAGTGCTACCGGCCGACGGGGAAGCACAGATACGCAGTATTTT
CSATGRRGSTDTQYF
>few|TRBJ2-3|TRBV7-2|-
TGTGCCAGCAGCCTCCCGGGACAAGTCACAGATACGCAGTATTTT
CASSLPGQVTDTQYF
>few|TRBJ1-5|TRBV9|TRBD1
TGTGCCAGCAGCGCAGGACAGGGGATACGGCAGCCCCAGCATTTT
CASSAGQGIRQPQHF
>-|TRBJ1-2|TRBV12-3/TRBV12-4|-
TGTGCCAGCAGTTTATACAGGGTCGGTGGCTACACCTTC
CASSLYRVGGYTF
>few|TRBJ1-6|TRBV2|-
TGTGCCAGCAGTGATTGGGGGTCAAATTCACCCCTCCACTTT
CASSDWGSNSPLHF
>many|TRBJ2-3|TRBV4-2|-
TGTGCCAGCAGCCAAGCCGATACGCAGTATTTT
CASSQADTQYF
>-|TRBJ2-3|TRBV7-2|-
TGTGCCAGCAGTCATACGGCGGGAATTAGCACAGATACGCAGTATTTT
CASSHTAGISTDTQYF
>few|TRBJ2-1|TRBV6-6|-
TGTGCCAGCAGTCCCCGCCGGAGGGAGCAGTTCTTC
CASSPRRREQFF
>many|TRBJ2-7|TRBV5-1|TRBD1
TGTGCCAGCAGCCTCGGACAGGGGGCGAGCGAGCAGTACTTC
CASSLGQGASEQYF
>many|TRBJ2-1|TRBV12-3/TRBV12-4|-
TGTGCCAGCAGTTTCACGAATGAGCAGTTCTTC
CASSFTNEQFF
>few|TRBJ1-1|TRBV12-3/TRBV12-4|-
TGTGCCAGCAGTTTAGGGGGGACCTTCGACCGATTAAACACTGAAGCTTTCTTT
CASSLGGTFDRLNTEAFF
>few|TRBJ2-1|TRBV27|TRBD2
TGTGCCAGCAGTTTATCGAGGGGACTAGGAATAGTTAATGAGCAGTTCTTC
CASSLSRGLGIVNEQFF
>-|TRBJ1-2|TRBV4-3|TRBD1
TGCGCCAGCAGCCAAGTCCTAGACAGGGGACTCACAGGGGGCTATGGCTACACCTTC
CASSQVLDRGLTGGYGYTF
>few|TRBJ2-5|TRBV24-1|TRBD2
TGTGCCACCAGTGATACTAGCGGGAGGGCCTGGGAGACCCAGTACTTC
CATSDTSGRAWETQYF